The 5 T cell receptor beta chains reported below all come from one sample, sequenced in a study of a mutant IDH1 vaccine in newly diagnosed glioma. Generated by immunoSEQ multiplex PCR, the TCRdb table keeps only in-frame clones and is missing some. The sample carries around 36,000 clones, 91% recorded once. These receptors' antigens are unknown. Regarding time point: week 5, during vaccination. Each dose of the vaccine consisted of 300 ug of mutant IDH1 20-mer peptide, with topical imiquimod. Sequencing was performed on PBMCs, taken from a glioma patient whose treatment included an IDH1 peptide vaccine. These receptors were taken from a man aged 50-59 years with glioma.

The V call is TRBV6-5, the J call TRBJ2-5; maybe TRBD2 (5 bases). Germline values: CDR1 MNHEY, CDR2 SVGAGI. The CDR3 totals 16 residues. V was clipped by 4 bases and J by 1 base, with 16 bases between them. DNA of the CDR3: TGTGCCAGCAGTTGGCGCCCGCGGACTCCCCAAGAGACCCAGTACTTC. Encoded protein: CASSWRPRTPQETQYF.

The chain has TRBV2 and TRBJ2-7; perhaps TRBD2 as D (6 bases). The CDR3 is made up of 14 amino acids. The germline V and J ends were trimmed by 6 bases and 4 bases, with 16 bases remaining between them. Germline V gives CDR1 SNHLY, CDR2 FYNNEI. CDR3 sequence: CASRGGEVGYEQYF. Here the CDR3 DNA reads TGTGCCAGCAGGGGAGGAGAGGTAGGATACGAGCAGTACTTC. Filled out from reference TRBV2 and TRBJ2-7, the complete variable domain reads EPEVTQTPSHQVTQMGQEVILRCVPISNHLYFYWYRQILGQKVEFLVSFYNNEISEKSEIFDDQFSVERPDGSNFTLKIRSTKLEDSAMYFCASRGGEVGYEQYFGPGTRLTVT.

This CDR3 reads CASTNLGGLFRDTQYF. DNA of the CDR3: TGTGCCAGCACCAACCTGGGGGGTTTGTTTAGAGATACGCAGTATTTT. The rearrangement joins TRBV28 to TRBJ2-3; D may be TRBD2 (6 bases). The CDR3 loop spans 16 amino acids. V lost 7 bases and J lost 5, with 22 bases in between. Germline loops: CDR1 MDHEN, CDR2 SYDVKM.

V and J are TRBV28 and TRBJ2-3, with a weak D call TRBD2 (6 bases). This CDR3 contains 16 residues. The V end lost 2 bases, the J end lost 0 bases, and 12 bases lay between the germline ends. Looked up from germline, CDR1 is MDHEN and CDR2 is SYDVKM. The DNA for the CDR3 is TGTGCCAGCAGTTTAAACTCGGGGACTAGCACAGATACGCAGTATTTT. Its protein product is CASSLNSGTSTDTQYF. The full variable domain, in which reference TRBV28 and TRBJ2-3 provide the parts outside the CDR3, is DVKVTQSSRYLVKRTGEKVFLECVQDMDHENMFWYRQDPGLGLRLIYFSYDVKMKEKGDIPEGYSVSREKKERFSLILESASTNQTSMYLCASSLNSGTSTDTQYFGPGTRLTVL.

The chain recombines TRBV6-5 with TRBJ2-7, with 9 bases fitting TRBD1. Trimming cost V 5 bases and J 7 bases; bases outside gene matches: 12. Germline-derived CDR1 and CDR2 are MNHEY and SVGAGI. The CDR3 consists of 15 residues. The CDR3 region is CASSPLTGGRREQYF. CDR3 in DNA: TGTGCCAGCAGTCCTCTAACAGGGGGCAGGCGAGAGCAGTACTTC.